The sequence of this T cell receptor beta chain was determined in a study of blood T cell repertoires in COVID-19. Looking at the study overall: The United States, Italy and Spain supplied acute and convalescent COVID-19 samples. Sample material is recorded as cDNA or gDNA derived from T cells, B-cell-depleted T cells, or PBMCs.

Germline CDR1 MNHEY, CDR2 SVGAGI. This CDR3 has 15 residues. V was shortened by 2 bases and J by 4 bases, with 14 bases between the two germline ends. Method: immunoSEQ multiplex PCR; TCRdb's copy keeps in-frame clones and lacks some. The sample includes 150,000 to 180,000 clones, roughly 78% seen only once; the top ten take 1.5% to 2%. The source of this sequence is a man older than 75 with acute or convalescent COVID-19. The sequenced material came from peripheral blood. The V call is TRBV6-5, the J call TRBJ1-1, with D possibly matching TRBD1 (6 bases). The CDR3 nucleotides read TGTGCCAGCAGTTACCGAACAGGGTGGGGCACTGAAGCTTTCTTT. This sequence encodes CASSYRTGWGTEAFF.